Below are 7 T cell receptor beta chains sequenced from a single sample in a study of spatial heterogeneity in lung cancer. Time point defined: blood at routine non-recurrence follow-up after resection. No cells were sorted before sequencing. The whole RNA sequenced was extracted from tumor, nontumor lung or frozen PBMC. TCRdb processed the 5' RACE reads anew with MiXCR; each CDR3 protein has one entry. The sample holds under 30,000 distinct CDR3 sequences; 5% to 6.5% are singletons and the top ten take 22%. This specimen was PBMCs, taken at follow-up. These TCRs come from a male donor with early-stage non-small cell lung cancer.

This clonotype was seen ten or more times. This chain connects TRBV20-1 to TRBJ1-4; 11 bases match TRBD1. The CDR3 runs to 14 residues. V lost 3 bases and J lost 8; bases outside the gene matches: 5. Germline V gene lookup returns CDR1 DFQATT and CDR2 SNEGSKA (reference sequence). CDR3 in amino acids: CSARDRGLREKLFF. The CDR3, as DNA: TGCAGTGCTAGGGACAGGGGGCTACGAGAAAAACTGTTTTTT.

This clonotype was seen at least ten times. This chain connects TRBV12-3 or TRBV12-4 to TRBJ2-1; the D is unclear. The CDR3 consists of 14 residues. Deletions cut 5 bases from V and 5 bases from J, with 13 bases between. The CDR3 reads CASSPIWQNNEQFF. DNA for the CDR3: TGTGCCAGCAGTCCTATTTGGCAGAACAATGAGCAGTTCTTC.

Many counts were recorded for this clonotype. The chain links TRBV20-1 to TRBJ2-3; D remains ambiguous. CDR3 length: 13 residues. V dropped 8 bases and J dropped 4 bases, with 16 bases sitting between them. Germline V lookup: CDR1 DFQATT, CDR2 SNEGSKA (reference sequence). CDR3 in amino acids: CSTWVQAPDTQYF. CDR3 nucleotides: TGCAGTACTTGGGTCCAGGCCCCAGATACGCAGTATTTT.

This clonotype qualifies as medium-sized. This chain uses TRBV29-1 with TRBJ1-1; no clear D gene. Per germline, CDR1 SQVTM and CDR2 ANQGSEA. CDR3 size: 13 residues. Deletions cut 7 bases from V and 0 bases from J, with 12 bases between. CDR3 residues: CSAEEHMNTEAFF. Written as DNA, the CDR3 is TGCAGCGCCGAGGAACACATGAACACTGAAGCTTTCTTT.

This clonotype occurred many times. The V call is TRBV21-1, the J call TRBJ2-7; TRBD2, the table's D call, lacks a check against the DNA. TRBV21-1 is labeled a pseudogene. This CDR3 contains 15 residues. DNA for the CDR3: TGTGCCAGCAGCAAAGGGACGGAGGTTAGGTACGAGCAGTACGTC. This encodes CASSKGTEVRYEQYV.

At least ten counts were recorded for this clonotype. This chain joins TRBV6-6 and TRBJ1-1, with TRBD1 as a possible D gene (6 bases). CDR1 MNHNY and CDR2 SVGAGI come from the germline V gene (reference sequence). CDR3 length equals 15 residues. V dropped 0 bases and J dropped 4 bases, with 12 bases sitting between them. DNA for the CDR3: TGTGCCAGCAGTTACTCTGGGGGGGCAGGCACTGAAGCTTTCTTT. Protein: CASSYSGGAGTEAFF.

The chain is built from TRBV11-2 and TRBJ2-2, with D possibly being TRBD1 (6 bases). V lost 3 bases to trimming and J lost 1 base, with 15 bases between them. CDR1 and CDR2 from the germline V gene are SGHAT and FQNNGV. This CDR3 is 17 amino acids long. CDR3 sequence reads: CASSLGVGAGNTGELFF. CDR3 bases: TGTGCCAGCAGCTTGGGAGTGGGGGCCGGGAACACCGGGGAGCTGTTTTTT.